The sequence of this TCR beta chain was determined in a study of cytotoxic CD8 clonotypes in ibrutinib-treated CLL. For the study at large: Partial response was seen in around 24 patients and complete response in 2; after median around six years, about 15 stayed remitted, about 12 progressed.

A note on this clone: Its antigen is undetermined.

Investigators sought sequencing depths of between 1 in 200,000 and 1 in 1 million T cells. Measured with immunoSEQ multiplex PCR; TCRdb has only the in-frame clones, and not every one. This sample carries 45,000 to 60,000 clones, roughly 50% of them seen once, and the ten largest clones take about 20%. Overall study results and limits: Clonality increased with ibrutinib response but returned toward baseline at progression.

V was clipped by 4 bases and J by 2 bases, with 8 bases between them. CDR3 length: 14 amino acids. Germline V gene sequence: CDR1 SNHLY, CDR2 FYNNEI. The origin of this receptor is a human donor with chronic lymphocytic leukemia. The sample in question was PBMCs, obtained after 24 months of ibrutinib treatment. The rearrangement joins TRBV2 to TRBJ2-2; no reliable D call. CDR3 sequence reads: CASSVLLNTGELFF. As DNA, the CDR3 is TGTGCCAGCAGTGTATTACTAAACACCGGGGAGCTGTTTTTT.